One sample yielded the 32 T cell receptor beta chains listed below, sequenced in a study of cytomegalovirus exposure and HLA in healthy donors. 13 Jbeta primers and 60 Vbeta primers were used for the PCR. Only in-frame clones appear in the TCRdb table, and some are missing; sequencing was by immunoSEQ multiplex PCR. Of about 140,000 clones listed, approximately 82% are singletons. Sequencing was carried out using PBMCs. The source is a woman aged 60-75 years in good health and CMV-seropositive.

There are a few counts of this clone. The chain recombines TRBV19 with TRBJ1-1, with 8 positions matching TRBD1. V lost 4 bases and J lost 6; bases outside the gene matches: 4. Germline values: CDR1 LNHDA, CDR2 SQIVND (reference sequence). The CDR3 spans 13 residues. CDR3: CASSKGQGSEAFF. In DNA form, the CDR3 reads TGTGCCAGTAGTAAAGGACAGGGCTCTGAAGCTTTCTTT.

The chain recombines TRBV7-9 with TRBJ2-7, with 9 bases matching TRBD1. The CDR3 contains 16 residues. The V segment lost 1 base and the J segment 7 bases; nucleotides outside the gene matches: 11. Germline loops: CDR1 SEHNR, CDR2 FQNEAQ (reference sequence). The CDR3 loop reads CASSLDLGQGPDEQYF. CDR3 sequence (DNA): TGTGCCAGCAGCTTAGATCTGGGACAGGGTCCTGATGAGCAGTACTTC.

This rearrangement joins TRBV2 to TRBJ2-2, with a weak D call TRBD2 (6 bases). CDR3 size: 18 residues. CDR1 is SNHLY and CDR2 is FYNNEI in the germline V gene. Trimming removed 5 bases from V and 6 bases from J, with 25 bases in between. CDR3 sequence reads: CASSTNVRRDFSAGELFF. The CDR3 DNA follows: TGTGCCAGCAGTACGAATGTCCGGAGGGACTTTAGCGCCGGGGAGCTGTTTTTT.

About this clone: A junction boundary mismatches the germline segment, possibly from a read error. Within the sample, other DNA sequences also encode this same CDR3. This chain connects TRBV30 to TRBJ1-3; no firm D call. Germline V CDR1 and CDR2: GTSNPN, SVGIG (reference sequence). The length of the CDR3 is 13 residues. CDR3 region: CAWSYSSGNTIYF. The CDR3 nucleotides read TGTGCCTGGAGTTACAGCTCTGGAAACACCATATACTTT.

CDR3 DNA sequence: TGCGCCAGCAGCTTTGGACAGGGGGCGCAAACTGAAGCTTTCTTT. Amino acids: CASSFGQGAQTEAFF. This chain uses TRBV5-1 with TRBJ1-1; 11 bases agree with TRBD1. With V trimmed by 2 bases and J by 5 bases, 5 bases remained unmatched. Looked up from germline, CDR1 is SGHRS and CDR2 is YFSETQ. The CDR3 contains 15 residues.

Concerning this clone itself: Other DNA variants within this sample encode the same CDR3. Written as DNA, the CDR3 is TGTGCCAGTAGTCGACAGGGGGATCAGCCCCAGCATTTT. Amino acid sequence: CASSRQGDQPQHF. J is TRBJ1-5 and V is TRBV19, with TRBD1 matching over 9 bases. Per germline, CDR1 LNHDA and CDR2 SQIVND (reference sequence). Trimming at V came to 5 bases and at J to 5 bases, leaving 1 base not matched to a gene. The CDR3 is 13 amino acids.

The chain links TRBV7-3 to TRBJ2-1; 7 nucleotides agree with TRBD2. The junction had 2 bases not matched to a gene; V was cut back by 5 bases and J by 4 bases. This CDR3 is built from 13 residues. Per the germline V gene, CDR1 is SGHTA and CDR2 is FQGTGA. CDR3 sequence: CASSAAGYNEQFF. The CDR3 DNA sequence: TGTGCCAGCAGCGCAGCGGGGTACAATGAGCAGTTCTTC.

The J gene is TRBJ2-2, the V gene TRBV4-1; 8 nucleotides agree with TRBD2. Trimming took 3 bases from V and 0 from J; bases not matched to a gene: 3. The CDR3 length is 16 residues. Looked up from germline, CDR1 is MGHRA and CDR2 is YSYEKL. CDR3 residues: CASSHASGPNTGELFF. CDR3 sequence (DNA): TGCGCCAGCAGCCACGCTAGCGGGCCGAACACCGGGGAGCTGTTTTTT.

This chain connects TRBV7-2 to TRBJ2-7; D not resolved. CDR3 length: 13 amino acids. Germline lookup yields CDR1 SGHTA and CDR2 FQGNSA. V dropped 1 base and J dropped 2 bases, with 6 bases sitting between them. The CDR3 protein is CASSLGTAYEQYF. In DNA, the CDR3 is TGTGCCAGCAGCTTAGGCACGGCCTACGAGCAGTACTTC. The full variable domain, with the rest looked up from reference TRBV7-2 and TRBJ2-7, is GAGVSQSPSNKVTEKGKDVELRCDPISGHTALYWYRQSLGQGLEFLIYFQGNSAPDKSGLPSDRFSAERTGGSVSTLTIQRTQQEDSAVYLCASSLGTAYEQYFGPGTRLTVT.

In DNA form, the CDR3 reads TGTGCCAGCAGCCCTACCACGCAAGAGACCCAGTACTTC. Translation gives CASSPTTQETQYF. V usage is TRBV9 and J usage is TRBJ2-5; D unresolved. Germline loops: CDR1 SGDLS, CDR2 YYNGEE. The CDR3 runs 13 residues. Trimming removed 4 bases at V and 2 bases at J, with 9 bases between.

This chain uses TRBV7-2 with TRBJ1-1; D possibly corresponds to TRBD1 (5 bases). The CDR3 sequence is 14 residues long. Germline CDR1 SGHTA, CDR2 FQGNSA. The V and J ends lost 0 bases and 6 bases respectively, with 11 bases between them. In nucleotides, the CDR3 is TGTGCCAGCAGCTTAGCGGGGCCTGGGGCTGAAGCTTTCTTT. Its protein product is CASSLAGPGAEAFF.

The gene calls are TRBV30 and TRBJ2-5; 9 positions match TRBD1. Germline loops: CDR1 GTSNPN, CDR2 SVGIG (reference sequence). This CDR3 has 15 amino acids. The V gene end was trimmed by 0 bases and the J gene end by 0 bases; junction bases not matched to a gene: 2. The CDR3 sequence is CAWSVQGANQETQYF. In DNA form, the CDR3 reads TGTGCCTGGAGTGTACAGGGGGCGAACCAAGAGACCCAGTACTTC. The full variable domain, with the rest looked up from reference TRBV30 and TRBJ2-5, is SQTIHQWPATLVQPVGSPLSLECTVEGTSNPNLYWYRQAAGRGLQLLFYSVGIGQISSEVPQNLSASRPQDRQFILSSKKLLLSDSGFYLCAWSVQGANQETQYFGPGTRLLVL.

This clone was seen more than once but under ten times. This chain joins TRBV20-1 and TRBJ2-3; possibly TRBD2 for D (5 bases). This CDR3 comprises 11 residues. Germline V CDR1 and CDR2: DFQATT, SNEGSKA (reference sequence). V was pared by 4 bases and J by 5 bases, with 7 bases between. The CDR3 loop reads CSATSLDTQYF. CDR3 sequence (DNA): TGCAGTGCTACTAGCTTAGATACGCAGTATTTT.

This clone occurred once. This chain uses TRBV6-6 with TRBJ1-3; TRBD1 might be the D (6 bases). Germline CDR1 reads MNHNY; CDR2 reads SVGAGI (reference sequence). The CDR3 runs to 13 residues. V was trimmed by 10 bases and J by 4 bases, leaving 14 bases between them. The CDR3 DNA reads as TGTGCCACAGAAGGGGGATACGGAAACACCATATATTTT. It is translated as CATEGGYGNTIYF.

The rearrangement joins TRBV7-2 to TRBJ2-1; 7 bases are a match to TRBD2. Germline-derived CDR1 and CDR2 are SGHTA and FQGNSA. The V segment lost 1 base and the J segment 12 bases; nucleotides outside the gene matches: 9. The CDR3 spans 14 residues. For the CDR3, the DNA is TGTGCCAGCAGCTTAGACTCAGCCGGGACTACGCAGTTCTTC. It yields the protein CASSLDSAGTTQFF.

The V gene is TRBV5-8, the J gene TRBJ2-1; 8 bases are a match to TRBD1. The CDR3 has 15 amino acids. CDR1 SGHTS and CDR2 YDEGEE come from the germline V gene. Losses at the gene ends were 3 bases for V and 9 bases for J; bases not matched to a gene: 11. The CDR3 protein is CASSSGSGGLVEQFF. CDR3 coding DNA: TGTGCCAGCAGCTCAGGGTCAGGGGGCTTGGTTGAGCAGTTCTTC.

The CDR3 reads CASTLTHQPQHF. The CDR3 coding sequence is TGTGCCAGCACCCTAACCCATCAGCCCCAGCATTTT. V is TRBV28 and J is TRBJ1-5, with D hard to call. CDR1 and CDR2 (germline): MDHEN, SYDVKM. The CDR3 contains 12 residues. Trimming removed 7 bases from V and 5 bases from J, with 9 bases in between.

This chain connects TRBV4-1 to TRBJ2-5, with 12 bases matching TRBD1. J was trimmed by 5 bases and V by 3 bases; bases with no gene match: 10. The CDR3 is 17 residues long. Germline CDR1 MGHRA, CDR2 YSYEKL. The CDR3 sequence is CASSHKEGTGGLETQYF. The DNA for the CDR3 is TGCGCCAGCAGCCACAAAGAGGGGACAGGGGGCTTGGAGACCCAGTACTTC.

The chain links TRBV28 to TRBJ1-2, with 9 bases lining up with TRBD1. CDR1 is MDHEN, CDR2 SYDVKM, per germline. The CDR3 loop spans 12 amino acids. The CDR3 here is CKTGGENYGYTF. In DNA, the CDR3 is TGTAAAACAGGGGGCGAAAACTATGGCTACACCTTC.

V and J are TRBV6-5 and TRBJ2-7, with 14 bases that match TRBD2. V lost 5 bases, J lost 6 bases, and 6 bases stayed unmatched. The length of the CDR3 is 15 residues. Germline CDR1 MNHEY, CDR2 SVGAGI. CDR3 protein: CASSPTSGRASEQYF. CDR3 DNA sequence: TGTGCCAGCAGTCCGACTAGCGGGAGGGCCTCCGAGCAGTACTTC.

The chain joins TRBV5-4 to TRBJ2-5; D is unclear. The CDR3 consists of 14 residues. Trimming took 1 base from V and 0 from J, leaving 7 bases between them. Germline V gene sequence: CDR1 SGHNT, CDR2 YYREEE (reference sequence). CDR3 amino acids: CASSLPPDQETQYF. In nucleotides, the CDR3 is TGTGCCAGCAGCTTGCCCCCGGACCAAGAGACCCAGTACTTC.

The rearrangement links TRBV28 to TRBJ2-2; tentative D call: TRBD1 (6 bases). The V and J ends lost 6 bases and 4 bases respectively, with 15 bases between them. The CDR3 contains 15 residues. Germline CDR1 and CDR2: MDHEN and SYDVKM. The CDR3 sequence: CASRGHRSLTGELFF. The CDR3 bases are TGTGCCAGCAGGGGACACCGAAGCCTCACCGGGGAGCTGTTTTTT.

CDR3 coding DNA: TGTGCCTGGAGTGGGTTGAAGGGACAGGGCTTTGACGAGCAGTACTTC. Amino acids: CAWSGLKGQGFDEQYF. The rearrangement links TRBV30 to TRBJ2-7; 9 bases line up with TRBD1. The J segment lost 5 bases and the V segment lost 1 base, leaving 12 bases of the junction unmatched. Germline V lookup: CDR1 GTSNPN, CDR2 SVGIG (reference sequence). The CDR3 runs to 16 residues.

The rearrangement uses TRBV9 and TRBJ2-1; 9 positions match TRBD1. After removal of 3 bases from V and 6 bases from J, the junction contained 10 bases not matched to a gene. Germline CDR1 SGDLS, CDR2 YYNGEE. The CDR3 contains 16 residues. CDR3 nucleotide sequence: TGTGCCAGCAGCGCCGACAGGGGGTTTTATGGCAATGAGCAGTTCTTC. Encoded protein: CASSADRGFYGNEQFF.

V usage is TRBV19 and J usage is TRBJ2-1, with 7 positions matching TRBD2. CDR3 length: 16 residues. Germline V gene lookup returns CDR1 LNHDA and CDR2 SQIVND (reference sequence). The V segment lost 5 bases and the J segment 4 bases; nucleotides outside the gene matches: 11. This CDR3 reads CASSLGGSGPYNEQFF. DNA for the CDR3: TGTGCCAGTAGTCTCGGGGGGAGCGGACCTTACAATGAGCAGTTCTTC.

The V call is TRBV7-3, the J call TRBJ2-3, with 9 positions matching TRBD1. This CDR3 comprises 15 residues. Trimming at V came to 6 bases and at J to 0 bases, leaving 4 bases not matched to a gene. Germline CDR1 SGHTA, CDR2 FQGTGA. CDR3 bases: TGTGCCAGCAGTACGGGACAGGGTAGCACAGATACGCAGTATTTT. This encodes CASSTGQGSTDTQYF.

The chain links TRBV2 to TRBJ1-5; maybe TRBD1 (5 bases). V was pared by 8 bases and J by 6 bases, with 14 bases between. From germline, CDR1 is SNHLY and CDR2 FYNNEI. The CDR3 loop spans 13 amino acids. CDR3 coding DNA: TGTGCCAGCCGCAAGGGGCTCGGTCAGCCCCAGCATTTT. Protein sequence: CASRKGLGQPQHF.

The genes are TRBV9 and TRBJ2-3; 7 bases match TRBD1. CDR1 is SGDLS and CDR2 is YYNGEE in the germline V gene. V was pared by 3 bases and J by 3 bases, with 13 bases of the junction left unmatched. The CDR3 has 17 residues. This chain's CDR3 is CASSALTGLSGTDTQYF. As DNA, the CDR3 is TGTGCCAGCAGCGCCTTGACAGGGTTAAGTGGGACAGATACGCAGTATTTT.

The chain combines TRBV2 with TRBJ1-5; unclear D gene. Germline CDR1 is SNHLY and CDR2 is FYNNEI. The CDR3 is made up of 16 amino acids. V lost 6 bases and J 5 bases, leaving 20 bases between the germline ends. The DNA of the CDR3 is TGTGCCAGCAGAGCCGAGAACATGGGAGGAGATCAGCCCCAGCATTTT. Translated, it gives CASRAENMGGDQPQHF.

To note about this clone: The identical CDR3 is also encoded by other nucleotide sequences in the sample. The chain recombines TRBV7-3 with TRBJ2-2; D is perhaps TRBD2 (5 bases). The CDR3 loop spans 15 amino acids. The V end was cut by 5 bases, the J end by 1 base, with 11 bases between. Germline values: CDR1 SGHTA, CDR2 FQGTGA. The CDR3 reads CASSRTSGNTGELFF. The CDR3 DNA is TGTGCCAGCAGCCGGACTTCAGGGAACACCGGGGAGCTGTTTTTT.

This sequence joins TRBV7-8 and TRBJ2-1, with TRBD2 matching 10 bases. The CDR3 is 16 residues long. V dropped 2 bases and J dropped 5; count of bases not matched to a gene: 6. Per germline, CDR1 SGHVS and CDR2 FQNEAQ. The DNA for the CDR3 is TGTGCCAGCAGCTTACGAGCGGGAGGGGTAAACAATGAGCAGTTCTTC. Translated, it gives CASSLRAGGVNNEQFF.

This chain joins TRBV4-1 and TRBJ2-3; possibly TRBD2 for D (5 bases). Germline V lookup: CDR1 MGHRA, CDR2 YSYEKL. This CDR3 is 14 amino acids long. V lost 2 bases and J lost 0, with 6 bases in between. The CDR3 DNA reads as TGCGCCAGCAGCCAACAGCGGAGCACAGATACGCAGTATTTT. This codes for CASSQQRSTDTQYF.